Below are 25 T cell receptor beta chains sequenced from a single sample in a study of shared clonotypes between healthy human individuals. TCRdb's table, derived via immunoSEQ multiplex PCR, lists solely in-frame clones and lacks some. The table has under 2.5 million clones, 85% to 95% seen once. The sequencing input was naive CD4+ T cells from PBMCs. Subset noted: CD45RA+ positively selected. All receptors come from a man aged 18 to 29 in good health. Some clones in this sample may be carry-over from other donors' samples.

This rearrangement joins TRBV28 to TRBJ1-2; the match to TRBD1 covers 8 bases. V dropped 5 bases and J dropped 4; count of bases not matched to a gene: 9. The CDR3 extends over 15 amino acids. Germline V gene data show CDR1 as MDHEN and CDR2 as SYDVKM. CDR3 loop: CASSTLGQGAYGYTF. The CDR3 DNA reads TGTGCCAGCAGTACCCTAGGGCAGGGGGCCTATGGCTACACCTTC.

The V call is TRBV5-1, the J call TRBJ2-5; TRBD1 matches at 7 bases. Germline loops: CDR1 SGHRS, CDR2 YFSETQ. The CDR3 extends over 15 amino acids. The V gene end was trimmed by 0 bases and the J gene end by 2 bases; junction bases not matched to a gene: 4. The CDR3 loop reads CASSLAGTVQETQYF. CDR3 bases: TGCGCCAGCAGCTTGGCAGGGACAGTACAAGAGACCCAGTACTTC.

This sequence joins TRBV18 and TRBJ1-2, with D possibly being TRBD1 (5 bases). Trimming stripped 3 bases from V and 6 bases from J, with 14 bases between. Germline CDR1 and CDR2: KGHSH and LQKENI. This CDR3 contains 14 residues. The CDR3 here is CASSPGGGNNGYTF. The DNA of the CDR3 is TGTGCCAGCTCACCCGGCGGGGGGAATAATGGCTACACCTTC.

This clone was observed a single time. The chain employs TRBV7-2 and TRBJ2-1; D might be TRBD2 (5 bases). V lost 4 bases, J lost 3 bases, and 10 bases lay in between. Germline CDR1 SGHTA, CDR2 FQGNSA. The CDR3 spans 14 residues. The CDR3: CASSSYGDYNEQFF. The CDR3 DNA reads as TGTGCCAGCAGCTCCTACGGGGACTACAATGAGCAGTTCTTC.

The gene calls are TRBV18 and TRBJ2-5; 11 bases map to TRBD2. J was trimmed by 5 bases and V by 2 bases; bases with no gene match: 13. The CDR3 runs to 18 residues. Germline loops: CDR1 KGHSH, CDR2 LQKENI. CDR3 sequence reads: CASSPGTLAGAHGETQYF. In DNA, the CDR3 is TGTGCCAGCTCACCAGGAACACTAGCGGGGGCCCATGGGGAGACCCAGTACTTC.

The rearrangement uses TRBV30 and TRBJ1-1; 7 bases are shared with TRBD1. Germline-derived CDR1 and CDR2 are GTSNPN and SVGIG (reference sequence). The CDR3 runs 14 residues. Unmatched junction bases numbered 4, after V lost 3 bases and J lost 0 bases. CDR3 sequence reads: CAWSPGQVNTEAFF. DNA for the CDR3: TGTGCCTGGAGCCCTGGACAGGTGAACACTGAAGCTTTCTTT.

The rearrangement joins TRBV7-3 to TRBJ2-4; 8 bases are a match to TRBD1. V lost 0 bases and J lost 6; bases outside the gene matches: 7. The CDR3 extends over 16 amino acids. The germline CDR1 and CDR2 sequences are SGHTA and FQGTGA. The CDR3, as DNA: TGTGCCAGCAGCTTAACGGCGGACAGGGCCGGAAACATTCAGTACTTC. Translated, it gives CASSLTADRAGNIQYF.

The gene calls are TRBV6-6 and TRBJ2-2; 7 positions match TRBD1. Germline V gene sequence: CDR1 MNHNY, CDR2 SVGAGI (reference sequence). The CDR3 sequence is 15 residues long. The ends lost 8 bases at V and 5 bases at J; junction bases unmatched: 11. The CDR3 spells CASGGQGGATGELFF. DNA for the CDR3: TGTGCCAGCGGCGGGCAAGGGGGCGCGACCGGGGAGCTGTTTTTT.

This clone came up once. The V call is TRBV14, the J call TRBJ2-3, with 7 nucleotides matching TRBD1. CDR3 size: 13 residues. The V segment lost 6 bases and the J segment 13 bases; nucleotides outside the gene matches: 13. CDR1 and CDR2 from the germline V gene are SGHDN and FVKESK. CDR3 residues: CASSQTGALREYF. CDR3 DNA sequence: TGTGCCAGCAGTCAAACAGGGGCACTTAGGGAGTATTTT.

The J gene is TRBJ1-3, the V gene TRBV18, with 7 bases matching TRBD1. Trimming took 3 bases from V and 0 from J; bases not matched to a gene: 2. The CDR3 runs to 15 residues. Per germline, CDR1 KGHSH and CDR2 LQKENI. As DNA, the CDR3 is TGTGCCAGCTCACCGGGACAGTACTCTGGAAACACCATATATTTT. Protein product: CASSPGQYSGNTIYF.

The sample holds one count of this clone. The rearrangement joins TRBV5-1 to TRBJ2-3, with D perhaps matching TRBD1 (7 bases). Germline CDR1 and CDR2: SGHRS and YFSETQ. V was trimmed by 6 bases and J by 2 bases, leaving 16 bases between them. The CDR3 is 15 amino acids. As DNA, the CDR3 is TGCGCCAGCAAGCGCGGGACAGAGGTCACAGATACGCAGTATTTT. Translated: CASKRGTEVTDTQYF.

In this sample, this clone turned up once. CDR3: CASSRELAGSDTQYF. The CDR3 region has the DNA TGTGCCAGTAGTAGGGAACTAGCGGGTTCTGATACGCAGTATTTT. The chain has TRBV19 and TRBJ2-3; TRBD2 agrees at 9 bases. CDR3 length equals 15 residues. V gave up 4 bases and J gave up 6 bases; unmatched junction bases: 8. Germline loops: CDR1 LNHDA, CDR2 SQIVND (reference sequence). Full variable domain (rest looked up from reference TRBV19 and TRBJ2-3): DGGITQSPKYLFRKEGQNVTLSCEQNLNHDAMYWYRQDPGQGLRLIYYSQIVNDFQKGDIAEGYSVSREKKESFPLTVTSAQKNPTAFYLCASSRELAGSDTQYFGPGTRLTVL.

The rearrangement joins TRBV11-2 to TRBJ2-6; no clear D. CDR3 length equals 16 residues. CDR1 is SGHAT and CDR2 is FQNNGV in the germline V gene. Trimming left V 3 bases short and J 0 bases short, with 9 bases between. CDR3 residues: CASSLDRYSGANVLTF. CDR3 DNA sequence: TGTGCCAGCAGCTTGGACCGTTACTCTGGGGCCAACGTCCTGACTTTC.

The chain combines TRBV7-7 with TRBJ2-2; D is possibly TRBD2 (5 bases). V was trimmed by 5 bases and J by 10 bases, leaving 17 bases between them. CDR3 length: 14 amino acids. Germline V lookup: CDR1 SSHAT, CDR2 FNYEAQ (reference sequence). The CDR3 region is CASSPRTGKEELFF. The CDR3 coding sequence is TGTGCCAGCAGCCCCCGGACGGGGAAAGAGGAGCTGTTTTTT.

As for this clone: Other nucleotide sequences in the sample specify the same CDR3. The chain recombines TRBV27 with TRBJ2-7; 8 positions agree with TRBD1. The V gene's germline CDR1 is MNHEY and CDR2 SMNVEV (reference sequence). J was trimmed by 4 bases and V by 5 bases; bases with no gene match: 7. The CDR3 has 14 amino acids. The CDR3 sequence is CASSGQGGRYEQYF. In DNA, the CDR3 is TGTGCCAGCAGTGGACAGGGCGGTAGGTACGAGCAGTACTTC.

The chain carries TRBV18 and TRBJ2-2; 7 nucleotides match TRBD1. The CDR3 is 12 residues long. J was trimmed by 6 bases and V by 6 bases; bases with no gene match: 1. Germline CDR1 is KGHSH and CDR2 is LQKENI. The CDR3 loop is CASSTGAGELFF. The CDR3 nucleotides are TGTGCCAGCTCTACAGGGGCCGGGGAGCTGTTTTTT.

V gene TRBV5-1 combines with J gene TRBJ1-3, with D hard to call. Trimming removed 1 base at V and 0 bases at J, with 14 bases between. The CDR3 runs to 17 residues. Per the germline V gene, CDR1 is SGHRS and CDR2 is YFSETQ. This chain's CDR3 is CASSLFGQTSSGNTIYF. CDR3 DNA sequence: TGCGCCAGCAGCTTGTTTGGTCAGACCAGCTCTGGAAACACCATATATTTT.

The chain's CDR3 is CASDEKDRGSYEQYF. DNA for the CDR3: TGTGCCAGCGACGAAAAGGACAGGGGCTCCTACGAGCAGTACTTC. The chain is built from TRBV28 and TRBJ2-7; 9 bases agree with TRBD1. CDR3 size: 15 residues. J gave up 0 bases and V 8 bases, and 8 bases lay outside the gene matches. Germline loops: CDR1 MDHEN, CDR2 SYDVKM.

This rearrangement joins TRBV4-1 to TRBJ2-1; 11 positions match TRBD2. From germline, CDR1 is MGHRA and CDR2 YSYEKL. The CDR3 loop spans 15 amino acids. J gave up 7 bases and V 2 bases, and 4 bases lay outside the gene matches. CDR3 DNA sequence: TGCGCCAGCAGCCAACCCGGGACTAGCGGAAATGAGCAGTTCTTC. This translates into CASSQPGTSGNEQFF.

The chain has TRBV11-2 and TRBJ2-1; 12 bases fit TRBD2. The V segment lost 5 bases and the J segment 7 bases; nucleotides outside the gene matches: 12. Germline V gene sequence: CDR1 SGHAT, CDR2 FQNNGV. The CDR3 is made up of 17 amino acids. CDR3 amino acids: CASSRRETSGRTNEQFF. CDR3 in DNA: TGTGCCAGCAGCCGCAGGGAGACTAGCGGGAGAACAAATGAGCAGTTCTTC.

The chain joins TRBV11-2 to TRBJ1-4; TRBD1 matches 9 bases. Unmatched junction bases numbered 7, after V lost 5 bases and J lost 6 bases. This CDR3 comprises 15 residues. Germline values: CDR1 SGHAT, CDR2 FQNNGV. CDR3 nucleotide sequence: TGTGCCAGCAGCCCGGGACAGGGAGGAGATGAAAAACTGTTTTTT. Encoded protein: CASSPGQGGDEKLFF.

The CDR3 protein is CATSLPWAGELFF. The CDR3 nucleotides read TGTGCCACCAGCTTGCCTTGGGCCGGGGAGCTGTTTTTT. The chain joins TRBV15 to TRBJ2-2; D remains ambiguous. Germline V gives CDR1 LNHNV, CDR2 YYDKDF (reference sequence). V lost 5 bases and J 6 bases, leaving 10 bases between the germline ends. CDR3 size: 13 residues.

The chain carries TRBV7-9 and TRBJ2-5; D is possibly TRBD2 (6 bases). Germline V gene lookup returns CDR1 SEHNR and CDR2 FQNEAQ (reference sequence). This CDR3 region has 14 residues. The ends were cut back, 5 bases at V and 4 bases at J, with 14 bases in the middle. The chain's CDR3 is CASSHKRRGETQYF. CDR3 bases: TGTGCCAGCAGCCATAAGCGGAGGGGAGAGACCCAGTACTTC.

This clone was seen just once. The chain carries TRBV5-6 and TRBJ1-1; 10 bases fit TRBD1. After removal of 0 bases from V and 0 bases from J, the junction contained 8 bases not matched to a gene. Per germline, CDR1 SGHDT and CDR2 YYEEEE. This CDR3 is built from 18 residues. The CDR3 protein is CASSLGLGQGPLNTEAFF. CDR3 coding DNA: TGTGCCAGCAGCTTGGGTTTGGGACAGGGGCCCTTGAACACTGAAGCTTTCTTT. Filled out from reference TRBV5-6 and TRBJ1-1, the complete variable domain reads DAGVTQSPTHLIKTRGQQVTLRCSPKSGHDTVSWYQQALGQGPQFIFQYYEEEERQRGNFPDRFSGHQFPNYSSELNVNALLLGDSALYLCASSLGLGQGPLNTEAFFGQGTRLTVV.

The gene calls are TRBV5-1 and TRBJ1-6; the match to TRBD1 covers 10 bases. The trim removed 3 bases at V and 5 bases at J, leaving 2 bases unmatched. This CDR3 has 15 residues. From germline, CDR1 is SGHRS and CDR2 YFSETQ. The CDR3 DNA reads as TGCGCCAGCAGCTCGGACAGGGGGGATAATTCACCCCTCCACTTT. Translation: CASSSDRGDNSPLHF.